This T cell receptor beta chain was found in a study of T cell responses to AZD1222 COVID-19 vaccine (dated by TCRdb to 2020 to 2023). Context from the whole study: TCR sequencing was performed for 230 to 250 trial participants, of whom some 200 were given two doses of AZD1222 and about 25 were given two doses of MenACWY control vaccine. Enrollment into the trials was organized by age into subgroups of 18-55, 56-69 and 70-plus years, and those subgroups contained approximately 160, 26 and 62 TCR-sequenced participants, respectively.

The time point label here, explained by the study, means: baseline before first vaccination. The meaning of the sample's treatment or condition label: meningococcal conjugate vaccine given as trial control. The vaccinee samples were drawn from two UK trials, COV001 and COV002, one of which was a single-blind randomized controlled phase 2/3 trial testing AZD1222 (ChAdOx1 nCoV-19) in healthy adults. For TCRbeta chain sequencing, PBMC samples were collected from trial participants at day 0 and at day 28 after the second dose. Comments on this clone: It has no known antigen specificity. One base away there is no much larger clone; base qualities are not given.

The CDR3 regions of human TCRbeta chains were analyzed by immunosequencing. The authors' analysis ran thus. Repertoire TCRs were matched against a reference library of SARS-CoV-2-specific TCRs generated with the MIRA antigen-specificity platform. Breadth meant the fraction of unique TCRs that were SARS-CoV-2-associated, whereas depth meant the fraction of total T cells that were SARS-CoV-2-associated. Each spike-specific TCR was assigned to its reactive spike region and to a CD4 or CD8 class using the MIRA data. Log10-transformed breadth and depth values were compared by one-way ANOVA with Sidak's multiple comparisons tests. TCRdb obtained this table from immuneACCESS and retained in-frame rearrangements with V and J assigned. These tables miss some clones; where compared with another copy, unresolved V genes account for less than half of the shortfall, and the remainder is unexplained. The V and J calls and clone size were taken over from that table, and D and trimming were inferred from the DNA. This sample holds 210,000 or so clones; approximately 94% were observed only once. Approximately 1% of the sample rests with the top ten.

Reading the germline V gene gives CDR1 MNHEY and CDR2 SVGAGI. Including the terminal cysteine and phenylalanine, the CDR3 comprises 15 residues. The sequence is cut down to CDR3 DNA, 45 bases in frame from base 1. Ends trimmed: V by 2 bases, J by 7 bases; bases unmatched to a gene: 8. Findings and caveats that apply to the study as a whole: Most participants were white British and females outnumbered males, and the authors suggested that clonal diversity may have been underestimated. Reportedly, almost half of the unique spike-specific TCRs recognized epitopes lying outside the regions that are mutated in the B.1.351 and B.1.1.7 variants. The vaccine-associated CD4 TCRs covered the entire spike protein, and the dominant responses fell in regions 160-218 and 743-854. After two AZD1222 doses, both the breadth and the depth of spike-specific TCRs were significantly higher than at day 0 and than in MenACWY recipients. No day 14 peak-response samples were available, so repertoires were characterized only after the peak T cell response. In the small 56-69-year group, the increase in depth fell short of significance, most likely because of low power. Only six AZD1222 recipients were SARS-CoV-2 seropositive at baseline, limiting conclusions about previously exposed vaccinees.

The rearranged segments are TRBV6-5 and TRBJ1-5, and TRBD1 aligns with 7 junction nucleotides. The sequence was collected from an adult in good health. The material was peripheral blood, obtained on day 0 of MenACWY control vaccination. This receptor has the CDR3 CASSYGGRGGQPQHF. The sequenced DNA: TGTGCCAGCAGTTACGGGGGCAGGGGGGGGCAGCCCCAGCATTTT.